This passage covers 2 T cell receptor beta chains from one sample sequenced in a study of T cell repertoires in MIS-A myocarditis. Sequencing was performed with immunoSEQ multiplex PCR; in TCRdb, only in-frame clones are kept and a portion is missing. The repertoire holds around 10,000 clones, around 89% seen once, with 2% to 2.5% in the top ten. Specimen: thoracic lymph node tissue obtained at autopsy. All receptors derive from a man between 18 and 29 years old with fulminant myocarditis from multisystem inflammatory syndrome in adults (MIS-A) after COVID-19.

This rearrangement joins TRBV5-1 to TRBJ2-1; 9 bases are a match to TRBD1. This CDR3 spans 17 amino acids. V dropped 4 bases and J dropped 0; count of bases not matched to a gene: 8. CDR1 and CDR2 (germline): SGHRS, YFSETQ. CDR3 nucleotide sequence: TGCGCCAGCAGCCCCGGGACAGGGTTTTTCTCCTACAATGAGCAGTTCTTC. Translated, it gives CASSPGTGFFSYNEQFF. The complete variable domain, with remaining parts taken from reference TRBV5-1 and TRBJ2-1, reads KAGVTQTPRYLIKTRGQQVTLSCSPISGHRSVSWYQQTPGQGLQFLFEYFSETQRNKGNFPGRFSGRQFSNSRSEMNVSTLELGDSALYLCASSPGTGFFSYNEQFFGPGTRLTVL.

V is TRBV7-3 and J is TRBJ2-1, with 8 positions matching TRBD1. Germline CDR1 reads SGHTA; CDR2 reads FQGTGA. This CDR3 region has 14 residues. V trimming: 5 bases; J trimming: 0 bases; junction bases outside the gene matches: 0. In nucleotides, the CDR3 is TGTGCCAGCAGCGGACAGGGCTCCTACAATGAGCAGTTCTTC. It specifies CASSGQGSYNEQFF.